This TCR beta chain comes out of a study of T cell responses to AZD1222 COVID-19 vaccine (dated by TCRdb to about 2021). As for the study more broadly: AZD1222 recipients whose second dose came at about 4 weeks and those whose second dose came at about 12 weeks were combined into one group, since spike-specific TCR depth and breadth did not differ between the two schedules. TCR sequencing covered fewer than 250 trial participants: about 210 given two doses of AZD1222 and 26 given two doses of MenACWY control vaccine. Trial participants were enrolled by age into subgroups of 18-55, 56-69 and 70-plus years, and roughly 150, 30 and 60 TCR-sequenced participants, respectively, were included in these subgroups. General conclusions and limits of the study: The whole spike protein was spanned by vaccine-associated CD4 TCRs, and dominant responses were seen in regions 160-218 and 743-854. Because no day 14 peak-response samples were available, the repertoires could be characterized only after the peak T cell response. Epitopes outside the regions mutated in the B.1.351 and B.1.1.7 variants were reportedly recognized by nearly half of the unique spike-specific TCRs. Only five or six AZD1222 recipients were SARS-CoV-2 seropositive at baseline, limiting conclusions about previously exposed vaccinees. Spike-specific TCR breadth and depth rose significantly after two AZD1222 doses compared with day 0 and with MenACWY recipients. Participants were mostly white British, with more females than males. The authors suggested clonal diversity may have been underestimated. The 56-69-year group was small, and its depth increase did not reach significance, likely because of low power.

The time point label, as the study defines it: baseline before first vaccination. Samples from vaccinated people were obtained from the UK trials COV001 and COV002, which included a single-blind randomized controlled phase 2/3 trial of AZD1222 (ChAdOx1 nCoV-19) in healthy adults. Trial participant PBMC samples were collected at day 0 and day 28 after the second dose for TCRbeta chain sequencing. Regarding this clone: Its antigen remains undetermined. No base quality information exists; no much larger clone differs at one position.

Based on the germline V gene, the CDR1 and CDR2 sequences are MNHEY and SVGAGI. V is cut back by 6 bases and J by 2 bases, with 1 base in the junction unmatched. Including the terminal cysteine and phenylalanine, the CDR3 comprises 14 residues. The kept DNA is CDR3 alone, 42 bases in frame from the first base. The CDR3 regions of human TCRbeta chains were analyzed by immunosequencing. Turning to the authors' computational methods: TCRs in the repertoires were compared against a reference library of SARS-CoV-2-specific TCRs that had been generated with the MIRA antigen-specificity platform. Breadth was defined as the fraction of unique TCRs that were SARS-CoV-2-associated. Depth was defined as the fraction of total T cells that were SARS-CoV-2-associated. Using the MIRA data, each spike-specific TCR was mapped to the spike region that the TCR reacts to and placed in a CD4 or CD8 class. Log10-transformed breadth and depth values were compared by one-way ANOVA with Sidak's multiple comparisons tests. The table was pulled from immuneACCESS by TCRdb, which kept in-frame rearrangements only. Such tables lose some clones; where checked, under half of the loss comes from unresolved V genes, and the rest has no known cause. From that table come the V and J calls and clone size; the DNA was used to work out D and trimming. Recorded for this sample are approximately 90,000 clones; roughly 89% of them occurred a single time. The ten largest clones capture about 3.7% of the sample.

The specimen comprised peripheral blood, sampled on day 0 of AZD1222 vaccination. The TCR comes from an adult in good health. Rearrangement joined TRBV6-5 to TRBJ1-6; 7 central bases correspond to TRBD1. The CDR3 protein is CASRGQTYNSPLHF. The DNA sequence is TGTGCCAGCAGGGGACAGACCTATAATTCACCCCTCCACTTT.